One and the same sample provided the 7 T cell receptor beta chains below, sequenced in a study of shared clonotypes between healthy human individuals. The method was immunoSEQ multiplex PCR; TCRdb's version includes in-frame clones alone and lacks a portion of them. The sample includes 2,100,000 or so clones, almost 96% of them seen just once. The sequencing input was naive CD4+ T cells sorted from blood. As to subset: CD45RA+ positively selected. The receptors derive from a man aged 18 to 35 in good health.

DNA for the CDR3: TGCGCCAGCAGCCAGACTAGCGGGAGGAAATCCACCGGGGAGCTGTTTTTT. Protein sequence: CASSQTSGRKSTGELFF. V and J are TRBV4-3 and TRBJ2-2, with 13 positions matching TRBD2. V trimming: 3 bases; J trimming: 4 bases; junction bases outside the gene matches: 5. The CDR3 has 17 amino acids. Germline CDR1 reads LGHNA; CDR2 reads YSLEER.

The V gene is TRBV6-5, the J gene TRBJ1-5; no reliable D call. This CDR3 has 15 residues. V lost 0 bases, J lost 0 bases, and 6 bases lay in between. Germline values: CDR1 MNHEY, CDR2 SVGAGI. The CDR3, as DNA: TGTGCCAGCAGTTACTCACGGTTTAGCAATCAGCCCCAGCATTTT. Its translation: CASSYSRFSNQPQHF.

The chain has TRBV5-1 and TRBJ2-7; 11 nucleotides align to TRBD1. The CDR3 loop spans 16 amino acids. J was trimmed by 5 bases and V by 0 bases; bases with no gene match: 7. CDR1 is SGHRS and CDR2 is YFSETQ in the germline V gene. The CDR3 sequence: CASSLVGTGGKNEQYF. CDR3 nucleotide sequence: TGCGCCAGCAGCTTGGTTGGGACAGGGGGAAAAAACGAGCAGTACTTC. The full variable domain, rest sourced from reference TRBV5-1 and TRBJ2-7, is KAGVTQTPRYLIKTRGQQVTLSCSPISGHRSVSWYQQTPGQGLQFLFEYFSETQRNKGNFPGRFSGRQFSNSRSEMNVSTLELGDSALYLCASSLVGTGGKNEQYFGPGTRLTVT.

The CDR3 reads CASSLTSSEQFF. The CDR3 DNA reads as TGTGCCAGCAGCTTAACGAGCAGTGAGCAGTTCTTC. The chain is built from TRBV7-2 and TRBJ2-1, with unresolved D. This CDR3 is 12 amino acids long. Germline V gene lookup returns CDR1 SGHTA and CDR2 FQGNSA. Trimming pared 2 bases from V and 9 bases from J, leaving 8 bases between. The variable domain in full, with the rest retrieved from reference TRBV7-2 and TRBJ2-1, is GAGVSQSPSNKVTEKGKDVELRCDPISGHTALYWYRQSLGQGLEFLIYFQGNSAPDKSGLPSDRFSAERTGGSVSTLTIQRTQQEDSAVYLCASSLTSSEQFFGPGTRLTVL.

The CDR3 spells CAWSAFGTKNTEAFF. The CDR3 region has the DNA TGTGCCTGGAGTGCCTTCGGGACCAAGAACACTGAAGCTTTCTTT. The V gene is TRBV30, the J gene TRBJ1-1, with a weak D call TRBD1 (5 bases). The CDR3 has 15 amino acids. Trimming left V 1 base short and J 1 base short, with 13 bases between. CDR1 and CDR2 (germline): GTSNPN, SVGIG (reference sequence).

As for this clone: Germline is not matched at one junction end, which may reflect a read error. The chain has TRBV10-3 and TRBJ1-5; perhaps TRBD1 as D (6 bases). CDR1 is ENHRY, CDR2 SYGVKD, per germline. The CDR3 is made up of 14 amino acids. CDR3 nucleotides: TGTGCCAGCAGTTACTCACAGGGCCATCAGCCCCAGCATTTT. It translates to CASSYSQGHQPQHF.

The chain couples TRBV6-6 to TRBJ2-7; D might be TRBD2 (6 bases). In germline, CDR1 is MNHNY, CDR2 SVGAGI (reference sequence). This CDR3 spans 14 amino acids. Trimming cost V 6 bases and J 7 bases, with 19 bases left between them. This CDR3 reads CASRTRGLGGEQYF. Here the CDR3 DNA reads TGTGCCAGCAGGACGAGAGGGTTGGGAGGAGAGCAGTACTTC.